Listed below are T cell receptor beta chains from one sample, sequenced in a study of radiation and T cells in renal cell carcinoma. TCRdb keeps only in-frame clones here, not all; method: immunoSEQ multiplex PCR. The table has about 170,000 clones, approximately 90% seen once. The sample in question was blood, obtained from a patient whose treatment included radiotherapy and nephrectomy. The receptors were gathered from a woman aged 45-60 years with renal cell carcinoma. Both conserved end residues are part of each CDR3. Fields, in order: D gene, J gene, clone size, V gene, CDR3 protein, CDR3 DNA. A D gene is named only where the DNA matches it firmly. Rows give clone size only sometimes, using once, few, many, or a class for an expanded clone.

d_gene: -; j_gene: TRBJ2-1; abundance: -; v_gene: TRBV29-1; CDR3aa: CSVGVRSPHNEQFF; CDR3nt: TGCAGCGTTGGTGTTCGGAGTCCTCACAATGAGCAGTTCTTC
d_gene: -; j_gene: TRBJ1-1; abundance: -; v_gene: TRBV6-5; CDR3aa: CASSRPGTNTEAFF; CDR3nt: TGTGCCAGCAGTCGCCCGGGAACGAACACTGAAGCTTTCTTT
d_gene: TRBD1; j_gene: TRBJ1-2; abundance: -; v_gene: TRBV5-1; CDR3aa: CASSQGQGMGGYTF; CDR3nt: TGCGCCAGCAGCCAGGGACAGGGCATGGGTGGCTACACCTTC
d_gene: -; j_gene: TRBJ1-2; abundance: -; v_gene: TRBV7-9; CDR3aa: CASSLQGAYGYTF; CDR3nt: TGTGCCAGCAGCTTACAGGGTGCCTATGGCTACACCTTC
d_gene: -; j_gene: TRBJ1-2; abundance: -; v_gene: TRBV19; CDR3aa: CASSMDGARTF; CDR3nt: TGTGCCAGTAGTATGGACGGTGCTCGCACCTTC
d_gene: -; j_gene: TRBJ1-5; abundance: -; v_gene: TRBV19; CDR3aa: CASRGGQTSNQPQHF; CDR3nt: TGTGCCAGTAGGGGAGGACAGACTAGCAATCAGCCCCAGCATTTT
d_gene: -; j_gene: TRBJ2-2; abundance: -; v_gene: TRBV7-9; CDR3aa: CASSLDGVRTGELFF; CDR3nt: TGTGCCAGCAGCTTAGACGGGGTGCGGACCGGGGAGCTGTTTTTT
d_gene: TRBD2; j_gene: TRBJ2-7; abundance: -; v_gene: TRBV5-4; CDR3aa: CASSRGGQNDYEQYF; CDR3nt: TGTGCCAGCAGCCGGGGGGGGCAGAACGACTACGAGCAGTACTTC
d_gene: TRBD1; j_gene: TRBJ2-7; abundance: -; v_gene: TRBV30; CDR3aa: CAWSVLTGAYEQYF; CDR3nt: TGTGCCTGGAGTGTACTGACAGGGGCCTACGAGCAGTACTTC
d_gene: -; j_gene: TRBJ1-1; abundance: -; v_gene: TRBV5-5; CDR3aa: CASSGQLNTEAFF; CDR3nt: TGTGCCAGCAGCGGACAATTGAACACTGAAGCTTTCTTT
d_gene: -; j_gene: TRBJ1-5; abundance: -; v_gene: TRBV6-6; CDR3aa: CASRSWGVTSNQPQHF; CDR3nt: TGTGCCTCACGATCATGGGGGGTTACCAGCAATCAGCCCCAGCATTTT
d_gene: TRBD1; j_gene: TRBJ1-6; abundance: -; v_gene: TRBV30; CDR3aa: CASRTGQGNSPLHF; CDR3nt: TGTGCCTCGAGAACGGGACAGGGGAATTCACCCCTCCACTTT
d_gene: TRBD2; j_gene: TRBJ2-2; abundance: -; v_gene: TRBV9; CDR3aa: CASSDRLAGFTGELFF; CDR3nt: TGTGCCAGCAGCGACCGACTAGCGGGGTTCACCGGGGAGCTGTTTTTT
d_gene: -; j_gene: TRBJ2-3; abundance: -; v_gene: TRBV7-2; CDR3aa: CASNKGGGADTQYF; CDR3nt: TGTGCCAGCAACAAAGGGGGGGGTGCAGATACGCAGTATTTT
d_gene: -; j_gene: TRBJ2-3; abundance: once; v_gene: TRBV18; CDR3aa: CASSPESTDTQYF; CDR3nt: TGTGCCAGCTCACCTGAGAGCACAGATACGCAGTATTTT
d_gene: TRBD1; j_gene: TRBJ1-4; abundance: -; v_gene: TRBV4-1; CDR3aa: CASSQEGGGQGDEKLFF; CDR3nt: TGCGCCAGCAGCCAAGAGGGGGGCGGGCAGGGGGATGAAAAACTGTTTTTT
d_gene: -; j_gene: TRBJ1-6; abundance: -; v_gene: TRBV6-6; CDR3aa: CASSYSTGTKSPLHF; CDR3nt: TGTGCCAGCAGTTACTCCACAGGGACTAAATCACCCCTCCACTTT
d_gene: -; j_gene: TRBJ2-5; abundance: once; v_gene: TRBV11-2; CDR3aa: CASSLAGVQETQYF; CDR3nt: TGTGCCAGCAGCTTAGCAGGGGTGCAAGAGACCCAGTACTTC